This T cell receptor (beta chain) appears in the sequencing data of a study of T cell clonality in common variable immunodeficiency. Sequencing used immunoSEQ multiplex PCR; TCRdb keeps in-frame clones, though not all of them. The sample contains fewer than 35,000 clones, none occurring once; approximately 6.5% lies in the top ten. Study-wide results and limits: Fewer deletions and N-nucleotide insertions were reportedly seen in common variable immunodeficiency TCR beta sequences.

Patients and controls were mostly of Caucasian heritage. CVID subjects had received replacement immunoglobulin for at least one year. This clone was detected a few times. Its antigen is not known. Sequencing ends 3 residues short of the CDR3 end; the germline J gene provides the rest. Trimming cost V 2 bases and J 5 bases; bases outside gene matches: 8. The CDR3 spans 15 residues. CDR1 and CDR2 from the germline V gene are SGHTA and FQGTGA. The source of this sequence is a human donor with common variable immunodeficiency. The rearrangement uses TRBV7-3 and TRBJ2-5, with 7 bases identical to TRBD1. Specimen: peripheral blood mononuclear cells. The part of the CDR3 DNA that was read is TGTGCCAGCAGCTTATCAGGGGGAGTGGGGGAGACC. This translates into CASSLSGGVGET. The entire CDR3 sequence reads CASSLSGGVGETQYF.